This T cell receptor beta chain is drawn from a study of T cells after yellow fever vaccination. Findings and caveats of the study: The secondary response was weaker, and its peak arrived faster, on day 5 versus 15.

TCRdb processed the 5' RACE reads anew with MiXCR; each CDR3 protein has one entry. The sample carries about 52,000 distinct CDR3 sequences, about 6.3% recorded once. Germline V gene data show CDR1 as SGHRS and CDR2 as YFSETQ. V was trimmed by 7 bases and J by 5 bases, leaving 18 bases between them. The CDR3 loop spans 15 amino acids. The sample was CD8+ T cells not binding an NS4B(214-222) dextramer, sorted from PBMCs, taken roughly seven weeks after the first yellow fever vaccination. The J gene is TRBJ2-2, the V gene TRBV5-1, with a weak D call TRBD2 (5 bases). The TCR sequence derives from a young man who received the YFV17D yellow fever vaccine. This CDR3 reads CASRFGVSLTGELFF. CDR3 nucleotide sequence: TGCGCCAGCCGATTCGGGGTATCGTTGACCGGGGAGCTGTTTTTT.